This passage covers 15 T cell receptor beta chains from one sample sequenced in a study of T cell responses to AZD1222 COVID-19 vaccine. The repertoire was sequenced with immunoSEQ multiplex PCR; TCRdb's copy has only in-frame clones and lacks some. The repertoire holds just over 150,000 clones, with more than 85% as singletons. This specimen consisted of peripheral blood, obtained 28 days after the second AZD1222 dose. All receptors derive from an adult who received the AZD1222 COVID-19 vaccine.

The CDR3 DNA follows: TGTGCCAGCAGTGAAATGGACAGGGTCTCCTACGAGCAGTACTTC. Its protein product is CASSEMDRVSYEQYF. The rearrangement joins TRBV6-1 to TRBJ2-7; TRBD1 aligns across 8 bases. The junction had 3 bases not matched to a gene; V was cut back by 2 bases and J by 0 bases. This CDR3 has 15 residues. Germline V lookup: CDR1 MNHNS, CDR2 SASEGT.

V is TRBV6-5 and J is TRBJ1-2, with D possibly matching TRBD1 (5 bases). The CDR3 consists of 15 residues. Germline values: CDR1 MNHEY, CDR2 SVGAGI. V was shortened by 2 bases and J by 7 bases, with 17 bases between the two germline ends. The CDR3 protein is CASSYGAGRVGGYTF. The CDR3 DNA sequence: TGTGCCAGCAGTTACGGGGCTGGCCGAGTCGGTGGCTACACCTTC.

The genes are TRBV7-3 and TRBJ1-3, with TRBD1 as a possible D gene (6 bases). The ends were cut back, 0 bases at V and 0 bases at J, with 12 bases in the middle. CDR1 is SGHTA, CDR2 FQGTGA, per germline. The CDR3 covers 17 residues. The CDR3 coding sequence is TGTGCCAGCAGCTTAACATCGGGGGCCGACTCTGGAAACACCATATATTTT. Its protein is CASSLTSGADSGNTIYF.

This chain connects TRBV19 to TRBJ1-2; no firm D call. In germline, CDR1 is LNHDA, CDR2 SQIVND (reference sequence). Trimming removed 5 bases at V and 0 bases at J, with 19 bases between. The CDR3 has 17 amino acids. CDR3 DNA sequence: TGTGCCAGTAGTCCCCGACGGCAACTATTTCCTAACTATGGCTACACCTTC. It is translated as CASSPRRQLFPNYGYTF.

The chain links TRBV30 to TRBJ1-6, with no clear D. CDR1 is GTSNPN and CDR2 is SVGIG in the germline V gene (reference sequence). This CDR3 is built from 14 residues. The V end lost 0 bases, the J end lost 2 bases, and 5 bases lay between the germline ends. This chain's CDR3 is CAWSVLAYNSPLHF. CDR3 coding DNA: TGTGCCTGGAGTGTACTGGCCTATAATTCACCCCTCCACTTT.

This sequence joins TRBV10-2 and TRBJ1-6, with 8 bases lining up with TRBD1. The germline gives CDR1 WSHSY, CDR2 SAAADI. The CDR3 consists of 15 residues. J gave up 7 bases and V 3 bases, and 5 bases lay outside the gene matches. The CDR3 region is CASSETDRGNSPLHF. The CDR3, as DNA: TGCGCCAGCAGTGAAACCGACAGGGGAAATTCACCCCTCCACTTT.

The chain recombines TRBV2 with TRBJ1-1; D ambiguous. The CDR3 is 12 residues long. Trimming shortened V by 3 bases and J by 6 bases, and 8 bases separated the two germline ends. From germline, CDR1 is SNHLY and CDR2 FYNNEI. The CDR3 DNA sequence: TGTGCCAGCAGTGATGACGGGCCTGAAGCTTTCTTT. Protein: CASSDDGPEAFF. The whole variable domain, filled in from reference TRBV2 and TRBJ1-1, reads EPEVTQTPSHQVTQMGQEVILRCVPISNHLYFYWYRQILGQKVEFLVSFYNNEISEKSEIFDDQFSVERPDGSNFTLKIRSTKLEDSAMYFCASSDDGPEAFFGQGTRLTVV.

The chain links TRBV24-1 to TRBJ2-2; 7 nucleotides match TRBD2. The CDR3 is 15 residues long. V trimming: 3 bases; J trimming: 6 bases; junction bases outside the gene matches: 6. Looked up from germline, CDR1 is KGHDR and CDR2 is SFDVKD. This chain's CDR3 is CATSDEGGPSGELFF. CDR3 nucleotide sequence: TGTGCCACCAGTGATGAGGGAGGGCCTTCCGGGGAGCTGTTTTTT.

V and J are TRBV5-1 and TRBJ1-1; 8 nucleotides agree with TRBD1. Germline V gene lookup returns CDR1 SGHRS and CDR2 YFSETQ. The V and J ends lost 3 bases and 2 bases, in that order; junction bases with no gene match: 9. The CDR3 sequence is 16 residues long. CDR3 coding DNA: TGCGCCAGCAGCTGGCGAATAGGACAGGGTAACACTGAAGCTTTCTTT. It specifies CASSWRIGQGNTEAFF.

CDR3 in amino acids: CASSYRIRVNTEAFF. DNA for the CDR3: TGTGCCAGCAGCTATAGAATCCGGGTAAACACTGAAGCTTTCTTT. The chain combines TRBV11-2 with TRBJ1-1, with D unresolved. With 4 bases removed from V and 2 bases from J, the gap between germline ends came to 14 bases. From germline, CDR1 is SGHAT and CDR2 FQNNGV. The CDR3 is 15 residues long.

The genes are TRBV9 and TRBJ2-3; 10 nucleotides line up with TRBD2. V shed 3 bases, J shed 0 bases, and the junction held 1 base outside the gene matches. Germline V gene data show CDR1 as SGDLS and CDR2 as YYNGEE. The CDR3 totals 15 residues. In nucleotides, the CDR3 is TGTGCCAGCAGCGGAGCGGGGGGGAGCACAGATACGCAGTATTTT. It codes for CASSGAGGSTDTQYF.

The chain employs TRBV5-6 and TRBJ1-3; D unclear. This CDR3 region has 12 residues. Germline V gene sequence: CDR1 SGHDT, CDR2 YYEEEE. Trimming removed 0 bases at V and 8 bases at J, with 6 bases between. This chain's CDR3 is CASSLGPYTIYF. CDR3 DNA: TGTGCCAGCAGCTTGGGTCCATACACCATATATTTT.

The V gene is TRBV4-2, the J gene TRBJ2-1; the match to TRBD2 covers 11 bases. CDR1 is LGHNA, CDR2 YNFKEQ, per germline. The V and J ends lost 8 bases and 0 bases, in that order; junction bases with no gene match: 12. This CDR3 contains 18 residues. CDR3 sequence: CASQTSGATQLSYNEQFF. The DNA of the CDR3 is TGTGCCAGCCAGACTAGCGGGGCAACCCAACTCTCCTACAATGAGCAGTTCTTC.

CDR3 coding DNA: TGTGCCAGCAGCTTAAGCCAGAGCACAGATACGCAGTATTTT. Protein product: CASSLSQSTDTQYF. V usage is TRBV7-8 and J usage is TRBJ2-3; D not resolved. The CDR3 length is 14 residues. Germline CDR1 and CDR2: SGHVS and FQNEAQ. The V gene lost 2 bases and the J gene lost 0 bases, with 6 bases spanning the gap.

Written as DNA, the CDR3 is TGTGCCAGCAGCCAAGAAGCCTGGACTAGCGGCAACAATGAGCAGTTCTTC. Translating it yields CASSQEAWTSGNNEQFF. This rearrangement joins TRBV3-1 (or the pseudogene TRBV3-2) to TRBJ2-1, with 10 bases lining up with TRBD2. Trimming at V came to 0 bases and at J to 5 bases, leaving 7 bases not matched to a gene. Germline CDR1 and CDR2: LGHDT and YNNKEL (reference sequence). CDR3 length: 17 amino acids.